A selection of T cell receptor beta chains follows, all from one sample in a study of T cells after yellow fever vaccination. Each CDR3 protein is one row after TCRdb ran MiXCR on the 5' RACE reads. The sample gives 500,000 to 650,000 distinct CDR3 sequences, about a sixth of which show up once; roughly a sixth is in the top ten. Sequenced material: PBMCs, taken less than 6 days after the first yellow fever vaccination. These receptors were collected from a man in his late teens or twenties who received the YFV17D yellow fever vaccine. Each CDR3 is given with its conserved first and last residue.

v_gene,j_gene,CDR3aa
TRBV25-1,TRBJ2-5,CASSGLTGLETQYF
TRBV10-1,TRBJ2-3,CASSEGQGSPDTQYF
TRBV5-1,TRBJ2-1,CASSLDEGSYNEQFF
TRBV5-5,TRBJ2-1,CASSLPFFSYNEQFF
TRBV28,TRBJ1-2,CASSPTGTGGIGYTF
TRBV5-5,TRBJ2-5,CASSPPPDGVETQYF
TRBV6-1,TRBJ2-3,CASSSTGLLAGGYGDTQYF
TRBV10-3,TRBJ2-3,CAIRSGVTDTQYF
TRBV6-1,TRBJ1-5,CASRADRSLNQPQHF
TRBV4-3,TRBJ2-1,CASSQEFRGRDEQFF
TRBV19,TRBJ2-7,CASSITWTSGSYEQYF
TRBV6-6,TRBJ2-3,CASSYNTQYF
TRBV6-1,TRBJ1-1,CASRNGQNTEAFF
TRBV27,TRBJ2-6,CASSVLGGLGANVLTF
TRBV2,TRBJ2-2,CASSDVSNTGELFF
TRBV7-6,TRBJ2-1,CASSAWDGNEQFF
TRBV4-2,TRBJ2-1,CASSQAKDNEQFF
TRBV20-1,TRBJ2-1,CSARDQAGLYNEQFF
TRBV5-1,TRBJ2-2,CASSPDPNTGELFF
TRBV7-7,TRBJ2-5,CASSLSGVLETQYF
TRBV6-1,TRBJ2-1,CASSPGQGIPNEQFF
TRBV5-1,TRBJ2-2,CASSSSPNTGELFF
TRBV6-5,TRBJ1-6,CASSYGGGQIDSPLHF
TRBV12-3/TRBV12-4,TRBJ1-2,CASTPGGGYGYTF
TRBV12-3/TRBV12-4,TRBJ2-7,CASSPDSYEQYF
TRBV3-1,TRBJ1-5,CASSHRPWGSNQPQHF
TRBV10-3,TRBJ1-6,CAISGGTGDSPLHF
TRBV11-2,TRBJ1-1,CASSLGGKVTEAFF
TRBV20-1,TRBJ2-3,CSAKAGNTDTQYF
TRBV5-1,TRBJ1-5,CASSPTGGSNQPQHF
TRBV5-1,TRBJ2-1,CASSFLGHNEQFF
TRBV19,TRBJ2-7,CASSIDSGLADDEQYF
TRBV20-1,TRBJ2-2,CSARDGAVNTGELFF
TRBV5-1,TRBJ2-1,CASSQAGLAYNEQFF
TRBV6-5,TRBJ2-7,CASSYGPPGKNPHEQYF
TRBV20-1,TRBJ1-2,CSARLDGNNYGYTF